The subject of this entry is one T cell receptor beta chain. What it binds is unknown. Whereas donors were nominally healthy upon sampling, unrecorded immune exposures were probable. PCR primers comprised 60 Vbeta and 13 Jbeta primers. Clones were read by immunoSEQ multiplex PCR, and TCRdb kept only the in-frame ones, dropping some. The repertoire holds some 150,000 clones, with about 75% as singletons. The entry originates in a study of cytomegalovirus exposure and HLA in healthy donors. Overall study findings and caveats: The authors later found HLA-associated TCR beta chains more clonally expanded than equally common others. Rarity marked most TCR sequences, yet some public TCRs occurred in many donors. By HLA locus, TCR association rates varied in a later analysis, with DRB1 showing the most and HLA-C the fewest.

V was shortened by 1 base and J by 1 base, with 15 bases between the two germline ends. The CDR3 is made up of 17 amino acids. Germline CDR1 is SGHVS and CDR2 is FNYEAQ. The TCR originated in a middle-aged man in good health and CMV-seronegative. Sequencing input: PBMCs. V and J are TRBV7-6 and TRBJ2-3; maybe TRBD2 (6 bases). The CDR3 region has the DNA TGTGCCAGCAGCTTAGGTGTAGGTCGGAGGGGCACAGATACGCAGTATTTT. This translates into CASSLGVGRRGTDTQYF.